This T cell receptor beta chain was identified during a study of T cells in localized non-small cell lung cancer. The assay was immunoSEQ multiplex PCR, and TCRdb's table has in-frame clones only and misses some. This repertoire shows under 55,000 clones, about 78% found once; its top ten account for about 4%. Regarding this clone: As yet, its antigen is unknown.

This CDR3 is built from 14 residues. Trimming removed 1 base at V and 4 bases at J, with 10 bases between. In germline, CDR1 is SGHAT, CDR2 FQNNGV. Findings and caveats of the study: Adjacent lung held a median roughly 60 of the top 100 tumor clones. Sequence data derive from only one tumor region, so heterogeneity remains possible. Density of T cells in blood, when higher, went with longer overall survival.

The clonotype comes from a woman between 40 and 69 years old with stage II lung adenocarcinoma. The sequencing used PBMCs, collected before any cancer treatment. This rearrangement joins TRBV11-2 to TRBJ1-1, with D maybe TRBD1 (6 bases). CDR3 in amino acids: CASSLVQGSTEAFF. The CDR3 coding sequence is TGTGCCAGCAGCTTAGTTCAGGGGTCCACTGAAGCTTTCTTT.